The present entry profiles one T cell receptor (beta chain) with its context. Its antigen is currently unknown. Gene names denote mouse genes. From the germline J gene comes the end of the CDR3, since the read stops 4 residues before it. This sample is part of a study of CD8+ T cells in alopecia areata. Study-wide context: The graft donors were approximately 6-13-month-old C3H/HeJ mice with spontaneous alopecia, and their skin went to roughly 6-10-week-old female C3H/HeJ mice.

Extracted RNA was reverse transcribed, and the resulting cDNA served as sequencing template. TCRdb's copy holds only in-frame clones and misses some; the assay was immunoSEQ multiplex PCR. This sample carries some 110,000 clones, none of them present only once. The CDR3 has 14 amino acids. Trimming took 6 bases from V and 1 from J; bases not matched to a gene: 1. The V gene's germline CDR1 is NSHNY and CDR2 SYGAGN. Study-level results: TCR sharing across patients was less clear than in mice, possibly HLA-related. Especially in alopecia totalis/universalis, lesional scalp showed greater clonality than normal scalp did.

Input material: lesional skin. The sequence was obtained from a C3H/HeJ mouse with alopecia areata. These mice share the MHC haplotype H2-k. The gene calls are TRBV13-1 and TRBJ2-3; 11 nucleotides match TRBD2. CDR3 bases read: TGTGCCAGCAAGGACTGGGGGGGTGCAGAA. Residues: CASKDWGGAE. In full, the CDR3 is CASKDWGGAETLYF.